This T cell receptor beta chain was captured by sequencing in a study of CD8 T cells in Susac syndrome. When the RNA was reverse transcribed, random hexamers were used with an input of roughly 0.45 to 1 ug. A multiplex approach, immunoSEQ multiplex PCR, amplified TCR beta CDR3 across 54 Vbeta and 13 Jbeta. MiXCR, run by TCRdb on the immunoSEQ multiplex PCR reads, gives a single entry per CDR3 protein. The table shows approximately 170,000 distinct CDR3 sequences, with about 94% occurring only once. Sequencing input: CD4+ T cells from PBMCs. The receptor's source is a human donor in good health.

Here the CDR3 DNA reads TGTGCCAGCAGCTCCCCAAGGGACAGGGGCATCGCGGAGACCCAGTACTTC. This encodes CASSSPRDRGIAETQYF. The chain employs TRBV11-1 and TRBJ2-5; TRBD1 agrees at 10 bases. This CDR3 region has 17 residues. With V trimmed by 4 bases and J by 5 bases, 13 bases remained unmatched. Germline CDR1 reads SGHAT; CDR2 reads FQDESV (reference sequence).